The present entry profiles one T cell receptor beta chain with its context. The clone's antigen remains unknown. An end of the junction does not agree with germline; a read error may underlie this. The data derive from a study of CD8+CD57+ T cells in acquired aplastic anemia (dated by TCRdb to 2017 to 2018). General notes on the study: Extracted DNA from sorted CD4+ and CD8+ cells averaged 3.2 ug, ranging from 0.2 to 27.4 ug. CD8+CD57+ expansion was defined as frequency above the mean frequency observed in healthy subjects. Results the study describes overall, beyond this receptor: Twenty-nine CD8+ CDR3 sequences were found in both patients and controls but appeared to be highly expressed in patients and within the immunodominant clones of the patients. CD8+ Simpson's diversity did not differ significantly between patients and healthy controls (P=0.060).

The patients picked for sequencing were ones in whom flow cytometry had shown an expansion of CD8+CD57+ cells. All patients had severe acquired aplastic anemia diagnosed by International Study of Aplastic Anemia and Agranulocytosis and Camitta criteria. At the time blood was sampled, none of the patients had received any therapy. The study deep-sequenced TCR repertoires of sorted CD4+ and CD8+ blood T cells from severe aplastic anemia patients and healthy subjects. Patients were enrolled under clinicaltrials.gov protocols 00001620, 01623167, 00001397, 00071045, 00081523 and 00961064 in the USA. Ficoll-Paque density gradient centrifugation was used to isolate peripheral blood mononuclear cells. Before DNA extraction, CD4+ and CD8+ T cells were sorted with FACS or magnetic beads. From the germline V gene (reference sequence), CDR1 is SEHNR and CDR2 is FQNEAQ. Its CDR3 holds 14 amino acids, cysteine through phenylalanine. Solely the CDR3 DNA is kept, with 42 bases framed from the first base.

Genomic DNA served as template for TCR beta VDJ combination and CDR3 sequence profiling. TCR repertoire sequencing was run on an Illumina HiSeq 2000. The original methods were these. TRBV/TRBJ rearrangement plots, CDR3 size and DJ length profiles, and Simpson's diversity index were used to evaluate the repertoires. The most abundant DNA sequence in the deep sequencing data was defined as the immunodominant clone. CDR3 amino acid sequences were checked for sharing across subjects and were also compared against the VDJdb database and published repertoires. In TCRdb, the public reads were trimmed at Q25 with fastp and aligned with MiXCR, with productive beta chains retained. Each CDR3 protein gets just one entry, which takes the most common genes and DNA from the rows behind it. In this record, the V and J calls reflect TCRdb's handling and not the investigators' own analysis. Here the sample has 260,000 or so distinct CDR3 sequences; 82% occur a single time. In total, the top ten clones hold about 41% of the sample.

The chain was built from TRBV7-9 and TRBJ2-3; TRBD2 matches 7 bases in the middle. This clonotype was sampled from a human donor with aplastic anemia. The specimen sequenced was sorted CD4+, CD8+, or CD8+CD57+ T cells (not recorded which) from PBMCs. The nucleotide sequence is TGTGCCAGCAGCTTAGCGCTGGGAGGGAACACTGAAGCTTTT. This sequence encodes CASSLALGGNTEAF.